This is a list of T cell receptor beta chains from one sample in a study of blood T cell repertoires in COVID-19. Assay: immunoSEQ multiplex PCR; the TCRdb copy retains only in-frame clones and omits some. Counted here are 170,000 or so clones, around 83% occurring once; the ten biggest clones make up more than 1.5%. The sequenced sample was peripheral blood. These receptors originate from a human donor in a cohort sampled during active COVID-19. The CDR3 runs from the conserved cysteine through the conserved F or W.

>TRBJ2-1|TRBV4-1
CASSQPSTMSEQFF
>TRBJ2-3|TRBV11-2
CASSLGTGRSTDTQYF
>TRBJ2-7|TRBV6-5
CASNRLAGVQQYF
>TRBJ1-1|TRBV19
CASTPLVYMNTEAFF
>TRBJ1-1|TRBV5-6
CASSSQQGRRSEAFF
>TRBJ2-5|TRBV2
CASDGTGAQTQYF
>TRBJ1-1|TRBV5-1
CASSLEGVGRVASGAFF
>TRBJ2-3|TRBV7-3
CASSLGLAGTSTDTQYF
>TRBJ1-1|TRBV10-2
CASNRQGDTEAFF
>TRBJ2-7|TRBV6-5
CASSYDRQGYEQYF
>TRBJ2-7|TRBV6-2/TRBV6-3
CASSYSAVTYEQYF
>TRBJ1-2|TRBV5-1
CASSITGGVSGYTF
>TRBJ2-6|TRBV7-9
CASSSRQSGANVLTF
>TRBJ2-2|TRBV10-3
CAISPGTGGAGGELFF
>TRBJ1-5|TRBV11-2
CASSLSNSGSQHF
>TRBJ2-7|TRBV6-5
CASSYSRDYEQYF
>TRBJ1-3|TRBV13
CASSLGGQGVGNTIYF
>TRBJ1-1|TRBV28
CASSSTGQEAFF
>TRBJ2-7|TRBV9
CASSVAVDRVYEQYF
>TRBJ2-1|TRBV4-3
CASSQGLRDEQFF
>TRBJ2-5|TRBV5-6
CASIQGGAETQYF
>TRBJ1-5|TRBV27
CASSFGGNQPQHF
>TRBJ1-2|TRBV4-1
CASSQESQDRRLYGYTF
>TRBJ1-2|TRBV7-9
CASSFGTALHYGYTF
>TRBJ2-2|TRBV3-1/TRBV3-2
CASSQTSGLGNTGELFF
>TRBJ1-4|TRBV20-1
CSAPGVKKLFF
>TRBJ2-7|TRBV28
CASSSRTSGSGEQYF
>TRBJ2-3|TRBV7-9
CASSSSVGRSTDTQYF
>TRBJ2-7|TRBV12-3/TRBV12-4
CASSFHSSYEQYF
>TRBJ2-4|TRBV5-1
CASSGDFGVPNIQYF
>TRBJ1-6|TRBV5-6
CASSTAYNSPLHF
>TRBJ1-1|TRBV29-1
CSAAGRRSEAFF
>TRBJ2-7|TRBV7-2
CASSPSRTSRPYEQYF
>TRBJ1-3|TRBV4-3
CASSRGEGAGNTIYF
>TRBJ1-2|TRBV6-2/TRBV6-3
CASSFFNDRENYGYTF
>TRBJ2-3|TRBV28
CASSLPSGTVDTQYF
>TRBJ2-7|TRBV6-1
CASSENGWEQYF
>TRBJ2-5|TRBV25-1
CASSVPRRAAFFQETQYF
>TRBJ1-5|TRBV19
CASRPGQYSNQPQHF
>TRBJ1-5|TRBV28
CASHRDQPQHF
>TRBJ1-5|TRBV5-6
CASSLRRGLSNQPQHF
>TRBJ2-5|TRBV3-1/TRBV3-2
CASSQGAQETQYF
>TRBJ1-2|TRBV7-2
CASSQSTGNYGYTF
>TRBJ1-4|TRBV27
CATFPLCEKLFF
>TRBJ2-6|TRBV10-1
CASSEAGISGANVLTF
>TRBJ1-1|TRBV6-6
CASSYLQGRAFF
>TRBJ2-1|TRBV7-3
CASSFAHRGGDEQFF
>TRBJ1-2|TRBV6-4
CASSDSGQGYGYTF
>TRBJ2-7|TRBV3-1/TRBV3-2
CASSRSYEQYF